These 29 T cell receptor beta chains originate from one sample sequenced in a study of blood T cell repertoires in COVID-19. The table came from immunoSEQ multiplex PCR; TCRdb's copy has only in-frame clones and leaves some out. The sample yields about 190,000 clones, 78% seen once. Sequences were obtained from peripheral blood. The origin of the receptors is a woman over 75 with active or convalescent COVID-19.

This chain uses TRBV6-2 or TRBV6-3 with TRBJ1-2; TRBD1 matches 8 bases. CDR3 length: 15 residues. V lost 5 bases, J lost 4 bases, and 9 bases stayed unmatched. Germline V lookup: CDR1 MNHEY, CDR2 SVGEGT. This CDR3 reads CASSRAQGASYGYTF. CDR3 nucleotides: TGTGCCAGCAGTCGTGCTCAGGGGGCGAGCTATGGCTACACCTTC.

The chain combines TRBV2 with TRBJ1-1; D remains ambiguous. The ends were cut back, 4 bases at V and 4 bases at J, with 10 bases in the middle. There are 13 residues in the CDR3. Germline loops: CDR1 SNHLY, CDR2 FYNNEI. Written as DNA, the CDR3 is TGTGCCAGCAGTGTCGGGGAAAGCACTGAAGCTTTCTTT. It specifies CASSVGESTEAFF.

The chain joins TRBV19 to TRBJ1-2; D unresolved. The germline CDR1 and CDR2 sequences are LNHDA and SQIVND (reference sequence). This CDR3 has 12 residues. V was cut by 7 bases and J by 6 bases, with 12 bases left in between. CDR3 sequence: CASISGFDGYTF. DNA for the CDR3: TGTGCCAGTATTTCGGGTTTCGATGGCTACACCTTC.

V and J are TRBV9 and TRBJ1-3; the match to TRBD1 covers 7 bases. The CDR3 sequence is 15 residues long. V shed 4 bases, J shed 8 bases, and the junction held 12 bases outside the gene matches. Germline assignment: CDR1 SGDLS and CDR2 YYNGEE. CDR3 nucleotide sequence: TGTGCCAGCAGCACCCAGACAGGGACTCTGGACACCATATATTTT. Its translation: CASSTQTGTLDTIYF.

The chain uses TRBV19 and TRBJ1-2; D might be TRBD1 (6 bases). CDR3 size: 16 residues. Trimming shortened V by 5 bases and J by 6 bases, and 22 bases separated the two germline ends. Per germline, CDR1 LNHDA and CDR2 SQIVND (reference sequence). CDR3 DNA: TGTGCCAGTAGTGGTTTAACAGGGTCTTTGGTGAATGGCTACACCTTC. Translating it yields CASSGLTGSLVNGYTF.

The chain carries TRBV28 and TRBJ1-5; D is possibly TRBD1 (6 bases). V dropped 3 bases and J dropped 2 bases, with 11 bases sitting between them. Germline V CDR1 and CDR2: MDHEN, SYDVKM. The CDR3 covers 15 residues. CDR3 nucleotides: TGTGCCAGCAGTTTCGTAGGGGGTCGCAATCAGCCCCAGCATTTT. It specifies CASSFVGGRNQPQHF.

The chain couples TRBV5-4 to TRBJ1-2; D perhaps matches TRBD1 (6 bases). The CDR3 is 19 residues long. Germline CDR1 reads SGHNT; CDR2 reads YYREEE (reference sequence). Trimming left V 1 base short and J 0 bases short, with 22 bases between. DNA of the CDR3: TGTGCCAGCAGCTTGCTTTGGACCAAAATAGGACAGACTAACTATGGCTACACCTTC. It translates to CASSLLWTKIGQTNYGYTF.

The chain couples TRBV27 to TRBJ1-2, with 7 bases that match TRBD1. V shed 5 bases and J 2 bases; nucleotides not matched to a gene: 8. Germline V gene sequence: CDR1 MNHEY, CDR2 SMNVEV (reference sequence). The CDR3 extends over 15 amino acids. CDR3 residues: CASSPRTGANYGYTF. For the CDR3, the DNA is TGTGCCAGCAGTCCCCGGACAGGAGCGAACTATGGCTACACCTTC.

V and J are TRBV7-2 and TRBJ2-5, with D unresolved. The germline gives CDR1 SGHTA, CDR2 FQGNSA. This CDR3 has 13 residues. V lost 2 bases to trimming and J lost 0 bases, with 4 bases between them. The CDR3 is CASSLSYQETQYF. The CDR3 nucleotides read TGTGCCAGCAGCTTAAGCTACCAAGAGACCCAGTACTTC.

This rearrangement joins TRBV6-4 to TRBJ2-7; possible D gene TRBD2, 5 bases. The germline V gene encodes CDR1 MRHNA and CDR2 SNTAGT. The CDR3 is 13 amino acids. V dropped 3 bases and J dropped 3 bases, with 9 bases sitting between them. CDR3 amino acids: CASSDWEYYEQYF. The CDR3, as DNA: TGTGCCAGCAGTGATTGGGAGTACTACGAGCAGTACTTC.

This clone was detected a few times. The chain's CDR3 is CASSVDGGASNQPQHF. DNA of the CDR3: TGTGCCAGCAGCGTAGATGGGGGGGCAAGCAATCAGCCCCAGCATTTT. V usage is TRBV9 and J usage is TRBJ1-5, with a weak D call TRBD1 (6 bases). This CDR3 region has 16 residues. Trimming shortened V by 0 bases and J by 1 base, and 11 bases separated the two germline ends. CDR1 SGDLS and CDR2 YYNGEE come from the germline V gene.

The chain couples TRBV3-1 (or the pseudogene TRBV3-2) to TRBJ1-2; D perhaps matches TRBD1 (6 bases). This CDR3 has 13 residues. Germline V lookup: CDR1 LGHDT, CDR2 YNNKEL (reference sequence). Trimming removed 3 bases from V and 7 bases from J, with 12 bases in between. CDR3 protein: CASSHDLGAGYTF. In DNA form, the CDR3 reads TGTGCCAGCAGCCACGACCTGGGGGCTGGCTACACCTTC.

About this clone itself: The sample holds other DNA sequences that translate to the same CDR3. The chain recombines TRBV4-2 with TRBJ2-5; 13 positions agree with TRBD2. Trimming at V came to 3 bases and at J to 2 bases, leaving 0 bases not matched to a gene. The germline V gene encodes CDR1 LGHNA and CDR2 YNFKEQ. The CDR3 loop spans 15 amino acids. The CDR3 DNA reads TGTGCCAGCAGCCAGACTAGCGGGGGGCAAGAGACCCAGTACTTC. Translation gives CASSQTSGGQETQYF.

V is TRBV7-6 and J is TRBJ1-1, with 7 positions matching TRBD1. This CDR3 is built from 15 residues. Germline assignment: CDR1 SGHVS and CDR2 FNYEAQ. Unmatched junction bases numbered 11, after V lost 0 bases and J lost 10 bases. The DNA of the CDR3 is TGTGCCAGCAGCTTAGCCGCGGACAGGCTTTTGGGAGCTTTCTTT. Translating it yields CASSLAADRLLGAFF.

This clone was seen a single time. This sequence joins TRBV5-1 and TRBJ1-1; 9 positions agree with TRBD1. The germline gives CDR1 SGHRS, CDR2 YFSETQ. The J segment lost 1 base and the V segment lost 0 bases, leaving 4 bases of the junction unmatched. The CDR3 is 16 amino acids. CDR3 region: CASSLATGGSNTEAFF. DNA for the CDR3: TGCGCCAGCAGCTTGGCCACAGGGGGCTCGAACACTGAAGCTTTCTTT. Drawing the rest from reference TRBV5-1 and TRBJ1-1, the complete variable domain is KAGVTQTPRYLIKTRGQQVTLSCSPISGHRSVSWYQQTPGQGLQFLFEYFSETQRNKGNFPGRFSGRQFSNSRSEMNVSTLELGDSALYLCASSLATGGSNTEAFFGQGTRLTVV.

CDR3 sequence: CASRLNSLVNEQYF. The CDR3 DNA is TGTGCCAGCAGGCTGAACAGTTTGGTGAACGAGCAGTACTTC. The V and J genes are TRBV6-6 and TRBJ2-7; D not certain. The CDR3 runs 14 residues. V lost 6 bases to trimming and J lost 5 bases, with 17 bases between them. CDR1 is MNHNY, CDR2 SVGAGI, per germline (reference sequence).

The chain employs TRBV29-1 and TRBJ1-1; D unclear. Trimming pared 6 bases from V and 11 bases from J, leaving 22 bases between. The CDR3 length is 13 residues. Germline lookup yields CDR1 SQVTM and CDR2 ANQGSEA. CDR3 sequence reads: CSVEPGGQDNAFF. The CDR3 nucleotides are TGCAGCGTCGAACCTGGTGGGCAGGATAATGCTTTCTTT.

The V gene is TRBV28, the J gene TRBJ2-7; D gene uncertain. The CDR3 is made up of 15 amino acids. The germline CDR1 and CDR2 sequences are MDHEN and SYDVKM. V was shortened by 2 bases and J by 4 bases, with 15 bases between the two germline ends. The CDR3 coding sequence is TGTGCCAGCAGTTTAATCCCACAGAGACCTTACGAGCAGTACTTC. Protein product: CASSLIPQRPYEQYF.

The V and J genes are TRBV4-3 and TRBJ2-1; 12 bases are a match to TRBD1. J gave up 1 base and V 1 base, and 11 bases lay outside the gene matches. CDR1 is LGHNA and CDR2 is YSLEER in the germline V gene. CDR3 length: 20 amino acids. CDR3 DNA sequence: TGCGCCAGCAGCCAAGCCTCACCCGGGACAGGGGGCGGTTCCTACAATGAGCAGTTCTTC. The encoded protein is CASSQASPGTGGGSYNEQFF.

The chain uses TRBV5-4 and TRBJ1-1, with D perhaps matching TRBD1 (6 bases). V was clipped by 5 bases and J by 1 base, with 9 bases between them. CDR3 size: 13 residues. From germline, CDR1 is SGHNT and CDR2 YYREEE (reference sequence). For the CDR3, the DNA is TGTGCCAGCAGGGACAGACAGAACACTGAAGCTTTCTTT. It encodes CASRDRQNTEAFF.

This clone was found once. The chain employs TRBV7-2 and TRBJ1-2; weak D call: TRBD1 (5 bases). Trimming left V 5 bases short and J 5 bases short, with 21 bases between. Germline V gives CDR1 SGHTA, CDR2 FQGNSA. The length of the CDR3 is 16 residues. CDR3 nucleotide sequence: TGTGCCAGCAGCCACGCTCGTGGGACTCGGGTGTATGGCTACACCTTC. Translated, it gives CASSHARGTRVYGYTF.

The rearrangement joins TRBV27 to TRBJ2-5, with D unclear. CDR1 and CDR2 from the germline V gene are MNHEY and SMNVEV (reference sequence). The CDR3 has 14 amino acids. V lost 4 bases and J 4 bases, leaving 13 bases between the germline ends. The CDR3 is CASSSRLISETQYF. The CDR3 bases are TGTGCCAGCAGTTCGCGTCTGATTTCAGAGACCCAGTACTTC.

This clone has a single count. The CDR3 loop reads CASSIYRGDGYTF. The CDR3 DNA is TGTGCCAGCAGTATCTACAGGGGGGATGGCTACACCTTC. The gene calls are TRBV27 and TRBJ1-2, with TRBD1 matching over 8 bases. V lost 5 bases to trimming and J lost 6 bases; unmatched junction nucleotides: 5. Per the germline V gene, CDR1 is MNHEY and CDR2 is SMNVEV (reference sequence). The CDR3 contains 13 residues.

This clone was picked up one time. V is TRBV29-1 and J is TRBJ2-3; tentative D call: TRBD1 (6 bases). Per the germline V gene, CDR1 is SQVTM and CDR2 is ANQGSEA. Trimming took 0 bases from V and 3 from J, leaving 13 bases between them. This CDR3 has 15 amino acids. The CDR3 DNA follows: TGCAGCGTTGAAGAGCGGCAGGGGATTACAGATACGCAGTATTTT. Translated: CSVEERQGITDTQYF.

A word on this clone: Other nucleotide sequences in the sample specify the same CDR3. The chain joins TRBV3-1 (or the pseudogene TRBV3-2) to TRBJ1-5; D gene ambiguous. CDR1 is LGHDT, CDR2 YNNKEL, per germline (reference sequence). The germline V and J ends were trimmed by 0 bases and 3 bases, with 3 bases remaining between them. The CDR3 totals 13 residues. CDR3: CASSQDLNQPQHF. The CDR3, as DNA: TGTGCCAGCAGCCAAGATCTCAATCAGCCCCAGCATTTT.

The genes are TRBV7-2 and TRBJ2-3; TRBD1 matches 9 bases. CDR3 length equals 15 residues. Per germline, CDR1 SGHTA and CDR2 FQGNSA. V dropped 7 bases and J dropped 6; count of bases not matched to a gene: 11. This CDR3 is CASKMNRGQGDTQYF. CDR3 coding DNA: TGTGCCAGCAAAATGAACAGGGGGCAGGGCGATACGCAGTATTTT. Full variable domain (remainder filled in from reference TRBV7-2 and TRBJ2-3): GAGVSQSPSNKVTEKGKDVELRCDPISGHTALYWYRQSLGQGLEFLIYFQGNSAPDKSGLPSDRFSAERTGGSVSTLTIQRTQQEDSAVYLCASKMNRGQGDTQYFGPGTRLTVL.

This clone was detected a few times. The V gene is TRBV7-2, the J gene TRBJ2-1; the D gene is possibly TRBD1 (6 bases). CDR1 SGHTA and CDR2 FQGNSA come from the germline V gene. The CDR3 has 14 residues. Trimming took 7 bases from V and 9 from J, leaving 19 bases between them. CDR3 sequence (DNA): TGTGCCAGCAACCCGGACAGCTCCTATCTTGAGCAGTTCTTC. This codes for CASNPDSSYLEQFF.

CDR3 bases: TGTGCCAGCGTCGAGTCCAACGGGGAGACCCAGTACTTC. It yields the protein CASVESNGETQYF. V usage is TRBV13 and J usage is TRBJ2-5; D is uncertain. The CDR3 is 13 amino acids. Germline V gene lookup returns CDR1 PRHDT and CDR2 FYEKMQ (reference sequence). Trimming shortened V by 8 bases and J by 5 bases, and 15 bases separated the two germline ends.

Only a few counts were recorded for this clone. The rearrangement uses TRBV28 and TRBJ1-5; no clear D gene. Germline CDR1 is MDHEN and CDR2 is SYDVKM. CDR3 size: 11 residues. V lost 6 bases and J lost 4, with 4 bases in between. CDR3 DNA: TGTGCCAGCAGCCTAAATCAGCCCCAGCATTTT. As protein: CASSLNQPQHF.